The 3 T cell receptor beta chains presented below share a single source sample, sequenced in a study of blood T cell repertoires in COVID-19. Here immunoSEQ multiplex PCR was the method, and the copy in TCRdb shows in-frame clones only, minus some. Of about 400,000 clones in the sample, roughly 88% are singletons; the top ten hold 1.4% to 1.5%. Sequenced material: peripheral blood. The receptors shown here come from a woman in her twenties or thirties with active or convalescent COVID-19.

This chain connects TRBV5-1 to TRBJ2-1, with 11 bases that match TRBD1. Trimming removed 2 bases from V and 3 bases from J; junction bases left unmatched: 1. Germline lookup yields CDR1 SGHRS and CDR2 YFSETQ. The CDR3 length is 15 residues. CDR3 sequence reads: CASSFGTGGYNEQFF. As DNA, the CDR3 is TGCGCCAGCAGCTTCGGGACAGGGGGCTACAATGAGCAGTTCTTC.

This CDR3 reads CATVAAEETQYF. The CDR3 DNA is TGTGCCACTGTAGCGGCCGAAGAGACCCAGTACTTC. V is TRBV7-8 and J is TRBJ2-5, with D possibly TRBD2 on 6 matching bases. Trimming stripped 10 bases from V and 3 bases from J, with 12 bases between. CDR3 length: 12 amino acids. Germline V gene data show CDR1 as SGHVS and CDR2 as FQNEAQ.

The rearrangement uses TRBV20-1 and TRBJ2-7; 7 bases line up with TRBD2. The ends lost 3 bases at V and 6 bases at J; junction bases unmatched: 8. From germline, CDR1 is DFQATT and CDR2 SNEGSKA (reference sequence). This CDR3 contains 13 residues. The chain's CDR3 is CSASRDYTAEQYF. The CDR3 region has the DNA TGCAGTGCTAGTCGGGACTATACGGCCGAGCAGTACTTC.